One sample yielded the 23 T cell receptor beta chains listed below, sequenced in a study of T cell responses to AZD1222 COVID-19 vaccine. Method: immunoSEQ multiplex PCR; TCRdb's copy keeps in-frame clones and lacks some. Of 150,000 to 200,000 clones in the sample, 85% to 95% are singletons; the top ten hold about 4%. The source was peripheral blood, collected on day 0 of AZD1222 vaccination. The receptors were sampled from an adult in good health.

The J gene is TRBJ2-2, the V gene TRBV18, with TRBD2 identical over 11 bases. The CDR3 covers 18 residues. Germline CDR1 is KGHSH and CDR2 is LQKENI. J gave up 0 bases and V 1 base, and 4 bases lay outside the gene matches. The CDR3 sequence: CASSPQGLAVTNTGELFF. CDR3 DNA: TGTGCCAGCTCACCACAGGGACTAGCGGTCACGAACACCGGGGAGCTGTTTTTT.

V usage is TRBV20-1 and J usage is TRBJ1-5, with D possibly matching TRBD1 (6 bases). This CDR3 has 13 residues. V lost 3 bases, J lost 5 bases, and 11 bases lay in between. CDR1 is DFQATT and CDR2 is SNEGSKA in the germline V gene (reference sequence). Here the CDR3 DNA reads TGCAGTGCTAGTTGGGAGGGGGATCAGCCCCAGCATTTT. This encodes CSASWEGDQPQHF.

The gene calls are TRBV12-3 or TRBV12-4 and TRBJ1-4, with D perhaps TRBD1 (6 bases). Trimming shortened V by 5 bases and J by 8 bases, and 12 bases separated the two germline ends. The CDR3 spans 13 residues. This CDR3 reads CASSGQFGEKLFF. The CDR3 DNA sequence: TGTGCCAGCAGTGGACAGTTTGGGGAAAAACTGTTTTTT.

The chain joins TRBV9 to TRBJ1-3; D unresolved. This CDR3 spans 14 amino acids. Germline CDR1 reads SGDLS; CDR2 reads YYNGEE. The germline V and J ends were trimmed by 4 bases and 0 bases, with 8 bases remaining between them. This CDR3 is CASSPSHSGNTIYF. Written as DNA, the CDR3 is TGTGCCAGCAGCCCCAGTCACTCTGGAAACACCATATATTTT.

This chain joins TRBV3-1 (or the pseudogene TRBV3-2) and TRBJ1-5; D gene unclear. Germline V gene data show CDR1 as LGHDT and CDR2 as YNNKEL (reference sequence). Trimming cost V 4 bases and J 7 bases, with 11 bases left between them. The CDR3 spans 13 residues. CDR3 in DNA: TGTGCCAGCAGCCCCACCGTACAGCAGCCCCAGCATTTT. It translates to CASSPTVQQPQHF.

The rearrangement joins TRBV12-3 or TRBV12-4 to TRBJ1-1; D gene unclear. The CDR3 loop spans 13 amino acids. The V end was cut by 6 bases, the J end by 4 bases, with 12 bases between. The CDR3 region has the DNA TGTGCCAGCAGCACCCGGTGGGGCACTGAAGCTTTCTTT. Its translation is CASSTRWGTEAFF.

The genes are TRBV19 and TRBJ2-3; 8 bases are a match to TRBD1. From germline, CDR1 is LNHDA and CDR2 SQIVND (reference sequence). V was clipped by 7 bases and J by 3 bases; unmatched bases: 9. There are 15 residues in the CDR3. The DNA of the CDR3 is TGTGCCAGTAACCTAAGGGGACAGGAGACAGATACGCAGTATTTT. As protein: CASNLRGQETDTQYF.

The sample holds one count of this clone. The genes are TRBV7-9 and TRBJ2-1, with D hard to call. V lost 5 bases and J lost 7, with 12 bases in between. The CDR3 consists of 13 residues. From germline, CDR1 is SEHNR and CDR2 FQNEAQ (reference sequence). The CDR3 here is CASSPIQANEQFF. Here the CDR3 DNA reads TGTGCCAGCAGCCCGATTCAGGCTAATGAGCAGTTCTTC. The full variable domain, rest sourced from reference TRBV7-9 and TRBJ2-1, is DTGVSQNPRHKITKRGQNVTFRCDPISEHNRLYWYRQTLGQGPEFLTYFQNEAQLEKSRLLSDRFSAERPKGSFSTLEIQRTEQGDSAMYLCASSPIQANEQFFGPGTRLTVL.

CDR3 residues: CSVVLAGEGTDTQYF. CDR3 sequence (DNA): TGCAGCGTAGTTCTAGCGGGAGAAGGTACAGATACGCAGTATTTT. The V and J genes are TRBV29-1 and TRBJ2-3, with 10 bases aligning to TRBD2. Trimming cost V 6 bases and J 3 bases; bases outside gene matches: 9. CDR1 SQVTM and CDR2 ANQGSEA come from the germline V gene. The CDR3 runs 15 residues.

This chain links TRBV20-1 with TRBJ1-2; the D is unclear. CDR1 DFQATT and CDR2 SNEGSKA come from the germline V gene (reference sequence). Trimming left V 3 bases short and J 4 bases short, with 6 bases between. This CDR3 has 11 amino acids. The CDR3 sequence is CSASFGYGYTF. CDR3 sequence (DNA): TGCAGTGCTAGTTTCGGCTATGGCTACACCTTC.

This chain joins TRBV15 and TRBJ1-2; D ambiguous. CDR3 length: 12 amino acids. V lost 3 bases, J lost 8 bases, and 10 bases lay in between. From germline, CDR1 is LNHNV and CDR2 YYDKDF (reference sequence). The DNA for the CDR3 is TGTGCCACCAGCAGTGTACCTAGCGGCTACACCTTC. Translating gives CATSSVPSGYTF.

This rearrangement joins TRBV4-1 to TRBJ1-4; 8 positions agree with TRBD1. The junction had 9 bases not matched to a gene; V was cut back by 0 bases and J by 9 bases. From germline, CDR1 is MGHRA and CDR2 YSYEKL. The CDR3 spans 16 residues. DNA of the CDR3: TGCGCCAGCAGCCAAGATAGGGGGACAGGACCTAAAAAACTGTTTTTT. This encodes CASSQDRGTGPKKLFF.

CDR3 sequence reads: CASSLAPGQPQHGYTF. CDR3 nucleotides: TGCGCCAGCAGCTTGGCCCCGGGACAGCCACAGCATGGCTACACCTTC. This rearrangement joins TRBV5-1 to TRBJ1-2; 7 bases fit TRBD1. Germline CDR1 is SGHRS and CDR2 is YFSETQ. The CDR3 loop spans 16 amino acids. Trimming took 0 bases from V and 6 from J; bases not matched to a gene: 11.

The genes are TRBV6-5 and TRBJ1-4, with unresolved D. Germline V gene lookup returns CDR1 MNHEY and CDR2 SVGAGI. V was pared by 6 bases and J by 6 bases, with 14 bases between. This CDR3 is 14 amino acids long. CDR3 region: CASRPTPGDEKLFF. The CDR3 nucleotides read TGTGCCAGCAGGCCTACCCCCGGGGATGAAAAACTGTTTTTT.

This chain connects TRBV2 to TRBJ1-6; 9 bases fit TRBD1. The CDR3 covers 16 residues. Germline V gene data show CDR1 as SNHLY and CDR2 as FYNNEI. The trim removed 2 bases at V and 7 bases at J, leaving 6 bases unmatched. The CDR3 spells CASSETGDRGNSPLHF. Written as DNA, the CDR3 is TGTGCCAGCAGTGAAACGGGAGACAGGGGGAATTCACCCCTCCACTTT.

The gene calls are TRBV7-9 and TRBJ1-1, with a tentative D call TRBD1 (5 bases). The CDR3 has 12 residues. The V gene's germline CDR1 is SEHNR and CDR2 FQNEAQ (reference sequence). Trimming stripped 9 bases from V and 2 bases from J, with 10 bases between. The CDR3 bases are TGTGCCAGAGGGGAGGTCAACACTGAAGCTTTCTTT. This sequence encodes CARGEVNTEAFF.

CDR3 amino acids: CASSQGLGQGSEQYF. DNA of the CDR3: TGCGCCAGCAGCCAAGGGTTGGGACAGGGATCCGAGCAGTACTTC. V is TRBV4-1 and J is TRBJ2-7; TRBD1 aligns across 9 bases. V was pared by 1 base and J by 6 bases, with 7 bases of the junction left unmatched. The CDR3 extends over 15 amino acids. The germline V gene has CDR1 MGHRA and CDR2 YSYEKL.

The genes are TRBV11-2 and TRBJ1-4; the D is unclear. The CDR3 is 17 residues long. Trimming took off 5 bases at V and 0 bases at J, with 16 bases between the two ends. The germline V gene encodes CDR1 SGHAT and CDR2 FQNNGV. The CDR3 reads CASSPGGSPATNEKLFF. The CDR3 DNA is TGTGCCAGCAGCCCCGGCGGTAGCCCTGCAACTAATGAAAAACTGTTTTTT.

The gene calls are TRBV5-1 and TRBJ1-5, with TRBD1 matching 9 bases. Per germline, CDR1 SGHRS and CDR2 YFSETQ. V was clipped by 2 bases and J by 0 bases; unmatched bases: 9. The CDR3 totals 18 residues. The chain's CDR3 is CASSFRRTGVYSNQPQHF. For the CDR3, the DNA is TGCGCCAGCAGCTTCCGCCGGACAGGGGTCTATAGCAATCAGCCCCAGCATTTT.

The chain's CDR3 is CASSLDPGSGTEAFF. CDR3 in DNA: TGCGCCAGCAGCTTGGATCCGGGATCGGGCACTGAAGCTTTCTTT. The chain uses TRBV5-1 and TRBJ1-1; D is ambiguous. This CDR3 comprises 15 residues. The V end was cut by 0 bases, the J end by 4 bases, with 13 bases between. Germline V gene lookup returns CDR1 SGHRS and CDR2 YFSETQ. The complete variable domain, with remaining parts taken from reference TRBV5-1 and TRBJ1-1, reads KAGVTQTPRYLIKTRGQQVTLSCSPISGHRSVSWYQQTPGQGLQFLFEYFSETQRNKGNFPGRFSGRQFSNSRSEMNVSTLELGDSALYLCASSLDPGSGTEAFFGQGTRLTVV.

The chain couples TRBV6-6 to TRBJ1-6, with D unclear. CDR3 length: 15 amino acids. Germline V gene sequence: CDR1 MNHNY, CDR2 SVGAGI (reference sequence). Trimming removed 5 bases from V and 7 bases from J, with 15 bases in between. The CDR3 DNA follows: TGTGCCAGCAGTCGAGAGCACGCGAAAAATTCACCCCTCCACTTT. This encodes CASSREHAKNSPLHF.

In this sample, this clone turned up once. The rearrangement uses TRBV19 and TRBJ1-3; D is undetermined. The CDR3 spans 15 residues. V lost 3 bases and J 6 bases, leaving 15 bases between the germline ends. CDR1 and CDR2 (germline): LNHDA, SQIVND (reference sequence). The CDR3 DNA is TGTGCCAGTAGTATTTACCTTCGTCTGCAAAACACCATATATTTT. It translates to CASSIYLRLQNTIYF.

The V call is TRBV10-1, the J call TRBJ1-1; tentative D call: TRBD1 (6 bases). V lost 6 bases and J lost 1, with 12 bases in between. Germline lookup yields CDR1 WNHNN and CDR2 SYGVQD (reference sequence). This CDR3 is 14 amino acids long. CDR3 DNA: TGCGCCAGCAGACCAGCGGGGGCGAACACTGAAGCTTTCTTT. It codes for CASRPAGANTEAFF.